This T cell receptor beta chain comes out of a study of blood T cell repertoires in COVID-19. Background on the study: The study drew acute and convalescent COVID-19 samples from the United States, Italy and Spain. The analysed material was cDNA or gDNA that came from T cells, B-cell-depleted T cells, or PBMCs.

Original handling: For nucleated cells, counts were estimated from reference gene primer amplification. The protocol was immunoSEQ multiplex PCR, while the TCRdb copy is restricted to in-frame clones and leaves out a portion. The V and J calls and clone size are taken from that table; D and trimming were inferred from the DNA. The sample records 95,000 to 100,000 clones, 85% being singletons. CDR1 LGHNA and CDR2 YNFKEQ come from the germline V gene. Trimming at V came to 0 bases and at J to 4 bases, leaving 6 bases not matched to a gene. The CDR3 sequence is 15 residues long. The sequenced material came from peripheral blood. The origin of this receptor is a woman in her 70s with active or convalescent COVID-19. This rearrangement joins TRBV4-2 to TRBJ2-7; 7 bases match TRBD1. CDR3: CASSQDGTVQYEQYF. In DNA form, the CDR3 reads TGTGCCAGCAGCCAAGACGGGACAGTCCAATACGAGCAGTACTTC.